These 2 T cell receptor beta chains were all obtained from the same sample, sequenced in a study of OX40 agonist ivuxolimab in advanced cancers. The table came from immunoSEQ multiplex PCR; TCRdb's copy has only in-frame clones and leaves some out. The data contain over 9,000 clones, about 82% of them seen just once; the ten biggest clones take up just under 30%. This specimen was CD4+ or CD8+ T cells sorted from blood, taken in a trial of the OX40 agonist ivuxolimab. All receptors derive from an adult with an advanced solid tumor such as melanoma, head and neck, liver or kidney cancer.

CDR3 in DNA: TGCAGCGTTGAAGGGGCGGACTTGGACAGTCCCTCCTACGAGCAGTACTTC. It translates to CSVEGADLDSPSYEQYF. The chain links TRBV29-1 to TRBJ2-7; possibly TRBD1 for D (6 bases). The CDR3 is 17 residues long. CDR1 is SQVTM, CDR2 ANQGSEA, per germline. Trimming took off 1 base at V and 0 bases at J, with 19 bases between the two ends.

The CDR3 loop is CASSSWGAEESGYTF. The DNA for the CDR3 is TGTGCCAGCAGTTCCTGGGGGGCGGAGGAGTCTGGCTACACCTTC. The chain uses TRBV27 and TRBJ1-2; TRBD1 might be the D (6 bases). Germline V gives CDR1 MNHEY, CDR2 SMNVEV (reference sequence). V lost 4 bases and J 7 bases, leaving 19 bases between the germline ends. CDR3 length: 15 residues.